This T cell receptor (beta chain) appears in the sequencing data of a study of blood T cell dynamics during melanoma immunotherapy. Across the whole study: First-line therapy was either pembrolizumab or nivolumab with ipilimumab for metastatic melanoma.

Per germline, CDR1 SQVTM and CDR2 ANQGSEA. The CDR3 loop spans 16 amino acids. With 5 bases clipped from V and 12 bases from J, the junction kept 18 bases outside the gene matches. Measured with immunoSEQ multiplex PCR; TCRdb has only the in-frame clones, and not every one. This table holds about 13,000 clones, around 92% found once. Noted time point: pre-treatment baseline. Blood was drawn before treatment and at week 3 after checkpoint blockade. The specimen comprised blood, sampled from a patient treated with checkpoint blockade. The chain employs TRBV29-1 and TRBJ2-1, with TRBD2 identical over 11 bases. The clonotype comes from a human donor with melanoma. Here the CDR3 DNA reads TGCAGCGTTCTAGGGACTAGCGGAGTTTACTCGGGGGGGCAGTTCTTC. Translation: CSVLGTSGVYSGGQFF.